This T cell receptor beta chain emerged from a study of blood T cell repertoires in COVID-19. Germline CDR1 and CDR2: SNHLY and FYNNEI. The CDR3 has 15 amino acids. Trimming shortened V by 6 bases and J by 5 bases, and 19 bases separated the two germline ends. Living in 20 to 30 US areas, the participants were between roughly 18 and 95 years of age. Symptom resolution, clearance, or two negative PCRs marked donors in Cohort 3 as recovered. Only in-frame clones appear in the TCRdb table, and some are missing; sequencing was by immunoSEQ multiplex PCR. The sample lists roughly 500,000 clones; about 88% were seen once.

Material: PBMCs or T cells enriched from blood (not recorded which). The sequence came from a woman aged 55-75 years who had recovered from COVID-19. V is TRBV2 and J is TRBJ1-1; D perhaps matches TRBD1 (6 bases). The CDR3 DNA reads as TGTGCCAGCAGGTCCCGCGGGGGGGCGGGAACTGAAGCTTTCTTT. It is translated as CASRSRGGAGTEAFF. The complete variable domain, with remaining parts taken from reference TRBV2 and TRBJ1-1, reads EPEVTQTPSHQVTQMGQEVILRCVPISNHLYFYWYRQILGQKVEFLVSFYNNEISEKSEIFDDQFSVERPDGSNFTLKIRSTKLEDSAMYFCASRSRGGAGTEAFFGQGTRLTVV.